This paragraph reports one T cell receptor beta chain. Its target is unknown. In germline, CDR1 is SQVTM, CDR2 ANQGSEA. CDR3 size: 14 residues. Losses at the gene ends were 5 bases for V and 1 base for J; bases not matched to a gene: 4. The data originate from a study of vaccination and CD4 T cells after COVID-19. Across the whole study: Cells received overlapping spike peptides from SARS-CoV-2, HCoV-NL63, HCoV-OC43 and HCoV-229E as stimulation.

Oncomine TCR Beta short-read sequencing was applied to DNA from cultured CD4+ T cells. TCRdb processed the PCR reads anew with MiXCR; each CDR3 protein has one entry. The sample includes under 15,000 distinct CDR3 sequences, under 30% of them seen just once. The treatment here: roughly 10-day PBMC culture with coronavirus spike peptide pools or control peptides (ViraFEST assay). The source of this sequence is a human donor with COVID-19. The chain couples TRBV29-1 to TRBJ2-2; 7 bases map to TRBD1. Source material: cultured CD4+ T cells from blood. The CDR3 here is CSVPRTGNTGELFF. The CDR3 coding sequence is TGCAGCGTTCCCAGGACAGGGAACACCGGGGAGCTGTTTTTT.